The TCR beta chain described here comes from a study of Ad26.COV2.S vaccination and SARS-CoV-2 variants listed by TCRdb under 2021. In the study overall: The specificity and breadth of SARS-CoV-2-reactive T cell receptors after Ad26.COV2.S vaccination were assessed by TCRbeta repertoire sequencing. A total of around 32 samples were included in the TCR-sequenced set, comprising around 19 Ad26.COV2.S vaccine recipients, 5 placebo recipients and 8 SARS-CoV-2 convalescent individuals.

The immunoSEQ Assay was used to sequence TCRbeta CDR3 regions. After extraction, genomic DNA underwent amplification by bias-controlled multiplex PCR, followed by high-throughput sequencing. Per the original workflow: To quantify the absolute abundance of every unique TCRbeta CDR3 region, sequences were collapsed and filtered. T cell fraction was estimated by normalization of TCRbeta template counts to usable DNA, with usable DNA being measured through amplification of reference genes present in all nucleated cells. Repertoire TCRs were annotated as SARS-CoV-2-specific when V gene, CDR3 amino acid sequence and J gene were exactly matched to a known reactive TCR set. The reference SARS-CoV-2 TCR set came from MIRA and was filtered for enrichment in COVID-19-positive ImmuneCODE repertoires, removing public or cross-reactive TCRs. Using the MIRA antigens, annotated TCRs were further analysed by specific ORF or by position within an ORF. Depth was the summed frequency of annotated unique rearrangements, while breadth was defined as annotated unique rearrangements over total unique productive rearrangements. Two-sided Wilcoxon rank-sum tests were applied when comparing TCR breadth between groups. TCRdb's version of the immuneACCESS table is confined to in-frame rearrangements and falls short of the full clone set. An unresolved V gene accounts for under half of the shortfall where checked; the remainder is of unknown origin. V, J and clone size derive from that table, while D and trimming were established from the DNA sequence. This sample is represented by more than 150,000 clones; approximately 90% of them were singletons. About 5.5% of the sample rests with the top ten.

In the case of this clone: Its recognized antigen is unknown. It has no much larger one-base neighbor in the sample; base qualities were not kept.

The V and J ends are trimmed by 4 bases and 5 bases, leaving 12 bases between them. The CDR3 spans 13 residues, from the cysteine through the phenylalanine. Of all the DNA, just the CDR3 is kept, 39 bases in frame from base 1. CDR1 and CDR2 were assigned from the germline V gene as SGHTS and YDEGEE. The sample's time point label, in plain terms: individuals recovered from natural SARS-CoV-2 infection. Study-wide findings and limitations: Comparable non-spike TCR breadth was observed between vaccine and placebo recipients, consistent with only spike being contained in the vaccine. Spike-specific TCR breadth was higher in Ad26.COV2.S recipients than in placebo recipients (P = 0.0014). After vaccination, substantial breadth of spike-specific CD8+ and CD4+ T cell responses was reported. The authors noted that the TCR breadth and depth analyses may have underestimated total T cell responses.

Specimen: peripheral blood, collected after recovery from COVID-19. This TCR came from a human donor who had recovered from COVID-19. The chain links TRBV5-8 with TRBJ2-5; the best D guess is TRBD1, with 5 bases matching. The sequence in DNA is TGTGCCAGCAGCCTGGGGCTTTGGGAGACCCAGTACTTC. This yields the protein CASSLGLWETQYF.